This T cell receptor (beta chain) was recorded in a study of control samples from healthy donors and cancer patients. Germline V gives CDR1 SGHTA, CDR2 FQGTGA. The V gene lost 3 bases and the J gene lost 5 bases, with 10 bases spanning the gap. The CDR3 has 14 amino acids. The protocol was immunoSEQ multiplex PCR, while the TCRdb copy is restricted to in-frame clones and leaves out a portion. The sample shows approximately 120,000 clones, 90% of them seen only once. The sequence came from a human donor in good health. The donor label of this sample is uncertain. The source material was blood. This sequence joins TRBV7-3 and TRBJ2-2, with D perhaps TRBD1 (5 bases). For the CDR3, the DNA is TGTGCCAGCAGCTTCAGCAGGGAAACCGGGGAGCTGTTTTTT. Its protein product is CASSFSRETGELFF.